This T cell receptor (beta chain) was observed in a study of shared clonotypes between healthy human individuals. Overall study findings and caveats: Clonotypes which were not shared had lower generation probabilities than clonotypes that all four donors shared. Generally, naive subsets (rather than memory subsets) showed larger estimated richness. Measured sharing among donors was expected to vary with sequencing depth.

Germline V gene data show CDR1 as SGHRS and CDR2 as YFSETQ. V was pared by 7 bases and J by 1 base, with 10 bases of the junction left unmatched. The CDR3 has 15 residues. Replicate PCRs from sorted subsets contained 200 ng DNA, which is tens of thousands of T cell genomes. TCRdb's copy holds only in-frame clones and misses some; the assay was immunoSEQ multiplex PCR. The table has around 300,000 clones, around 86% seen once. For this clone: Its target is not known.

The sample comprised memory CD8+ T cells sorted from blood. Subset indicated: CD45RO+ cells pooled with CCR7-negative TemRA cells. The chain combines TRBV5-1 with TRBJ1-1; TRBD1 aligns across 7 bases. The sequence was obtained from a man in his late teens or twenties in good health. The CDR3 coding sequence is TGCGCCAGCTTGCAGGGGGTAGGACCGAACACTGAAGCTTTCTTT. Protein product: CASLQGVGPNTEAFF.